Listed below are T cell receptor beta chains from one sample, sequenced in a study of blood T cell repertoires in COVID-19. Assay: immunoSEQ multiplex PCR; the TCRdb copy retains only in-frame clones and omits some. The sample has about 160,000 clones, about 80% seen once. The sample taken for sequencing was peripheral blood. These receptors all stem from a woman of 80 years or more with acute or convalescent COVID-19. Each CDR3 is given with its conserved first and last residue. The order of the fields is V gene, J gene, D gene, clone size, CDR3 protein, CDR3 DNA. A D gene is named only where the DNA matches it firmly. Rows may omit the clone size; those that give it use once, few, many or a size class.

V: TRBV21-1; J: TRBJ2-2; D: NA; size: NA; CDR3: CASSNRGTGELFF; DNA: TGTGCCAGCAGTAACAGGGGTACCGGGGAGCTGTTTTTT
V: TRBV19; J: TRBJ2-3; D: TRBD2; size: NA; CDR3: CATRWGGDTQYF; DNA: TGTGCCACCCGATGGGGAGGGGATACGCAGTATTTT
V: TRBV6-2/TRBV6-3; J: TRBJ2-2; D: TRBD2; size: NA; CDR3: CASSRTSGRAGGELFF; DNA: TGTGCCAGCAGCCGGACTAGCGGGAGGGCCGGCGGGGAGCTGTTTTTT
V: TRBV10-2; J: TRBJ1-2; D: TRBD1; size: NA; CDR3: CASSGQGNGNGYTF; DNA: TGCGCCAGCAGTGGACAGGGGAACGGGAATGGCTACACCTTC
V: TRBV6-6; J: TRBJ1-5; D: NA; size: NA; CDR3: CASSYGAQPQHF; DNA: TGTGCCAGCAGTTATGGGGCTCAGCCCCAGCATTTT
V: TRBV5-4; J: TRBJ2-2; D: NA; size: NA; CDR3: CASSFTGNTGELFF; DNA: TGTGCCAGCAGCTTCACAGGGAACACCGGGGAGCTGTTTTTT
V: TRBV12-3/TRBV12-4; J: TRBJ1-5; D: NA; size: once; CDR3: CASSFRRNQPQHF; DNA: TGTGCCAGCAGTTTCAGGAGGAATCAGCCCCAGCATTTT
V: TRBV2; J: TRBJ1-2; D: NA; size: NA; CDR3: CASAGGTWGYTF; DNA: TGTGCCAGTGCGGGGGGGACTTGGGGCTACACCTTC
V: TRBV18; J: TRBJ2-7; D: TRBD1; size: NA; CDR3: CASSLTGDPYEQYF; DNA: TGTGCCAGCTCACTTACAGGGGACCCCTACGAGCAGTACTTC
V: TRBV6-5; J: TRBJ2-1; D: TRBD2; size: NA; CDR3: CASGTGGPHNEQFF; DNA: TGTGCCAGCGGGACGGGAGGGCCCCACAATGAGCAGTTCTTC
V: TRBV6-2/TRBV6-3; J: TRBJ2-3; D: TRBD2; size: NA; CDR3: CASSYLLTSGSTDTQYF; DNA: TGTGCCAGCAGTTACCTCCTGACTAGCGGGAGCACAGATACGCAGTATTTT
V: TRBV5-1; J: TRBJ1-3; D: NA; size: NA; CDR3: CASRQDSGNTIYF; DNA: TGCGCCAGCAGACAGGACTCTGGAAACACCATATATTTT
V: TRBV6-5; J: TRBJ1-6; D: NA; size: NA; CDR3: CASSVQRNSPLHF; DNA: TGTGCCAGCAGCGTACAGAGAAATTCACCCCTCCACTTT
V: TRBV19; J: TRBJ2-7; D: NA; size: NA; CDR3: CASSTPGAGEQYF; DNA: TGTGCCAGTAGTACCCCAGGGGCAGGCGAGCAGTACTTC
V: TRBV7-8; J: TRBJ2-2; D: TRBD1; size: NA; CDR3: CASSLARWTGGDTGELFF; DNA: TGTGCCAGCAGCTTAGCGCGTTGGACAGGTGGGGACACCGGGGAGCTGTTTTTT
V: TRBV30; J: TRBJ2-1; D: TRBD2; size: NA; CDR3: CAWRGHSSGKGYNEQFF; DNA: TGTGCCTGGAGGGGACATAGTAGCGGGAAGGGCTACAATGAGCAGTTCTTC
V: TRBV9; J: TRBJ2-1; D: NA; size: NA; CDR3: CASSVLGGSSSYNEQFF; DNA: TGTGCCAGCAGCGTACTAGGAGGCTCCAGCTCCTACAATGAGCAGTTCTTC
V: TRBV10-2; J: TRBJ2-5; D: NA; size: few; CDR3: CASSEPMGGSGETQYF; DNA: TGCGCCAGCAGTGAGCCGATGGGAGGTAGCGGAGAGACCCAGTACTTC
V: TRBV6-5; J: TRBJ1-2; D: TRBD1; size: NA; CDR3: CASSYSGDRPYGYTF; DNA: TGTGCCAGCAGTTACTCGGGGGACAGGCCTTATGGCTACACCTTC
V: TRBV4-2; J: TRBJ2-2; D: NA; size: NA; CDR3: CASSPRYLSGELFF; DNA: TGTGCCAGCAGCCCCCGGTACTTATCCGGGGAGCTGTTTTTT
V: TRBV29-1; J: TRBJ2-3; D: NA; size: NA; CDR3: CSVDPGAGQSTDTQYF; DNA: TGCAGCGTTGACCCCGGGGCGGGACAGAGCACAGATACGCAGTATTTT
V: TRBV30; J: TRBJ1-1; D: TRBD1; size: few; CDR3: CAWSPTPGQGNTEAFF; DNA: TGTGCCTGGAGCCCTACCCCGGGACAGGGAAACACTGAAGCTTTCTTT
V: TRBV4-1; J: TRBJ1-1; D: NA; size: NA; CDR3: CASSQLGQNTEAFF; DNA: TGCGCCAGCAGCCAACTGGGACAGAACACTGAAGCTTTCTTT
V: TRBV28; J: TRBJ1-5; D: NA; size: NA; CDR3: CASNREIYQPQHF; DNA: TGTGCCAGCAACCGGGAAATCTATCAGCCCCAGCATTTT
V: TRBV6-6; J: TRBJ1-1; D: NA; size: NA; CDR3: CASKKEGDTEAFF; DNA: TGTGCCAGCAAGAAAGAGGGCGACACTGAAGCTTTCTTT
V: TRBV2; J: TRBJ1-6; D: TRBD1; size: NA; CDR3: CASRPTGETNSPLHF; DNA: TGTGCCAGCAGGCCGACAGGGGAAACGAATTCACCCCTCCACTTT
V: TRBV6-1; J: TRBJ1-2; D: NA; size: NA; CDR3: CASSEYGDYGYTF; DNA: TGTGCCAGCAGTGAATATGGAGACTATGGCTACACCTTC
V: TRBV6-5; J: TRBJ2-3; D: TRBD2; size: NA; CDR3: CASSYVGLAGADTQYF; DNA: TGTGCCAGCAGTTACGTGGGACTAGCGGGAGCAGATACGCAGTATTTT
V: TRBV28; J: TRBJ1-5; D: TRBD1; size: NA; CDR3: CASTRGQYNQPQHF; DNA: TGTGCCAGCACCCGGGGACAGTACAATCAGCCCCAGCATTTT
V: TRBV4-1; J: TRBJ1-2; D: NA; size: NA; CDR3: CASSQEEGNYGYTF; DNA: TGCGCCAGCAGCCAAGAGGAGGGGAACTATGGCTACACCTTC
V: TRBV19; J: TRBJ2-7; D: NA; size: NA; CDR3: CASSISPESYEQYF; DNA: TGTGCCAGTAGTATTTCACCTGAGTCCTACGAGCAGTACTTC
V: TRBV6-2/TRBV6-3; J: TRBJ2-7; D: NA; size: few; CDR3: CASSYGGFGEQYF; DNA: TGTGCCAGCAGTTACGGGGGGTTCGGCGAGCAGTACTTC
V: TRBV7-2; J: TRBJ1-2; D: NA; size: NA; CDR3: CASSSRLANYGYTF; DNA: TGTGCCAGCAGCTCCCGACTAGCTAACTATGGCTACACCTTC
V: TRBV3-1/TRBV3-2; J: TRBJ2-7; D: NA; size: NA; CDR3: CASSLTGNEQYF; DNA: TGTGCCAGCAGCCTTACAGGGAACGAGCAGTACTTC
V: TRBV4-1; J: TRBJ2-6; D: NA; size: NA; CDR3: CASMGTDSGANVLTF; DNA: TGCGCCAGCATGGGCACCGACTCTGGGGCCAACGTCCTGACTTTC
V: TRBV24-1; J: TRBJ1-4; D: TRBD1; size: once; CDR3: CATSDPGQTGLGEKLFF; DNA: TGTGCCACCAGTGACCCGGGACAGACCGGTTTAGGGGAAAAACTGTTTTTT
V: TRBV20-1; J: TRBJ1-1; D: NA; size: many; CDR3: CSAISVSEAFF; DNA: TGCAGTGCTATCTCTGTCAGTGAAGCTTTCTTT
V: TRBV28; J: TRBJ1-2; D: TRBD1; size: NA; CDR3: CASTRGQGYGYTF; DNA: TGTGCCAGCACCCGGGGACAGGGCTATGGCTACACCTTC
V: TRBV5-8; J: TRBJ2-3; D: NA; size: once; CDR3: CASRMAGDTQYF; DNA: TGTGCCAGCCGAATGGCAGGGGATACGCAGTATTTT
V: TRBV29-1; J: TRBJ2-5; D: TRBD2; size: NA; CDR3: CSGLAGAETQYF; DNA: TGCAGCGGACTAGCGGGAGCAGAGACCCAGTACTTC
V: TRBV19; J: TRBJ1-5; D: NA; size: NA; CDR3: CASSMDSYSNQPQHF; DNA: TGTGCCAGTAGTATGGACAGTTATAGCAATCAGCCCCAGCATTTT
V: TRBV25-1; J: TRBJ2-2; D: TRBD1; size: few; CDR3: CASTNRQGETGELFF; DNA: TGTGCCAGCACCAACAGACAGGGAGAAACCGGGGAGCTGTTTTTT
V: TRBV9; J: TRBJ1-1; D: NA; size: NA; CDR3: CASSVGADNTEAFF; DNA: TGTGCCAGCAGCGTAGGGGCAGACAACACTGAAGCTTTCTTT
V: TRBV28; J: TRBJ2-2; D: NA; size: NA; CDR3: CASRDTNTGELFF; DNA: TGTGCCAGCAGGGACACAAACACCGGGGAGCTGTTTTTT
V: TRBV7-9; J: TRBJ2-1; D: NA; size: NA; CDR3: CASSFLADNEQFF; DNA: TGTGCCAGCAGCTTCTTAGCGGACAATGAGCAGTTCTTC